Below are 4 T cell receptor beta chains sequenced from a single sample in a study of beta chain features in type 1 diabetes. Study-wide findings and caveats: TCRB CDR3s from Type 1 diabetes patients were moderately but significantly shorter in all four CD4+ subsets.

What was sequenced were expressed TCRB transcripts, since all of the isolated RNA had been reverse transcribed. TCRdb's copy holds only in-frame clones and misses some; the assay was immunoSEQ multiplex PCR. Of around 710,000 clones in the sample, roughly 12% were seen once. These TCRs' antigens remain unknown. The sequenced material came from naive CD4+ T cells from blood. Every receptor here comes from a man younger than 40 with type 1 diabetes.

This clone has just a few counts. The genes are TRBV10-2 and TRBJ2-7, with TRBD2 identical over 10 bases. The V and J ends lost 8 bases and 2 bases, in that order; junction bases with no gene match: 3. CDR3 length: 13 residues. Germline V CDR1 and CDR2: WSHSY, SAAADI. The CDR3 loop is CASVSGGAYEQYF. CDR3 DNA: TGCGCCAGCGTCAGCGGGGGGGCCTACGAGCAGTACTTC.

This clone occurred a few times. The V gene is TRBV28, the J gene TRBJ1-5; the D is unclear. Trimming shortened V by 5 bases and J by 0 bases, and 2 bases separated the two germline ends. This CDR3 is 12 amino acids long. Germline values: CDR1 MDHEN, CDR2 SYDVKM. The CDR3 nucleotides are TGTGCCAGCAGTCCTAGCAATCAGCCCCAGCATTTT. It translates to CASSPSNQPQHF.

The J gene is TRBJ2-4, the V gene TRBV28, with D possibly called TRBD1 or TRBD2 (5 bases each). The V end was cut by 7 bases, the J end by 3 bases, with 13 bases between. Germline loops: CDR1 MDHEN, CDR2 SYDVKM. This CDR3 has 14 residues. The CDR3 nucleotides are TGTGCCAGCAACGACGGGACGGTCAAAAACATTCAGTACTTC. Protein sequence: CASNDGTVKNIQYF. Full variable domain (missing parts from reference TRBV28 and TRBJ2-4): DVKVTQSSRYLVKRTGEKVFLECVQDMDHENMFWYRQDPGLGLRLIYFSYDVKMKEKGDIPEGYSVSREKKERFSLILESASTNQTSMYLCASNDGTVKNIQYFGAGTRLSVL.

The chain combines TRBV27 with TRBJ2-7; 7 bases align to TRBD1. There are 18 residues in the CDR3. The V gene end was trimmed by 0 bases and the J gene end by 2 bases; junction bases not matched to a gene: 13. CDR1 is MNHEY, CDR2 SMNVEV, per germline (reference sequence). CDR3: CASSLSWEQGLIPYEQYF. For the CDR3, the DNA is TGTGCCAGCAGTTTATCATGGGAACAGGGGCTTATTCCCTACGAGCAGTACTTC.